The next 2 T cell receptor beta chains were all read from a single sample in a study of T cell clonality in common variable immunodeficiency. Assay used: immunoSEQ multiplex PCR; TCRdb lists only in-frame clones, some missing. The sample was found to contain about 52,000 clones, and every one recurs. Sequencing was carried out using peripheral blood mononuclear cells. The receptors were sampled from a person aged 18 to 75 in good health.

The table lists this clone with many counts. This clone may be a read error of a much larger clone one base away. The read is 3 residues too short to cover the CDR3 end, so that end is filled in from the germline J gene. The chain combines TRBV5-1 with TRBJ1-4, with D possibly matching TRBD1 (6 bases). The CDR3 runs 17 residues. Germline CDR1 SGHRS, CDR2 YFSETQ. The CDR3 region is CASARQVGADGANVLFF. CDR3 DNA (partial): TGCGCCAGCGCCCGTCAGGTGGGGGCTGATGGGGCCAACGTA.

Turning to this clone: The CDR3 end falls 3 residues outside the read, so it is completed with the germline J gene. This rearrangement joins TRBV19 to TRBJ2-1; 13 nucleotides align to TRBD2. With V trimmed by 7 bases and J by 5 bases, 11 bases remained unmatched. The CDR3 is 17 amino acids. CDR1 and CDR2 (germline): LNHDA, SQIVND (reference sequence). The CDR3 loop is CASISPRGLAGNNEQFF. The sequenced CDR3 bases are TGTGCCAGTATTTCGCCTCGGGGACTAGCGGGAAACAATGAG.